A single sample gave rise to the 15 T cell receptor beta chains below, sequenced in a study of shared clonotypes between healthy human individuals. Using immunoSEQ multiplex PCR, the repertoire was profiled, and TCRdb retains in-frame clones only, with some absent. The data contain about 300,000 clones, under 80% of them singletons. The sample was memory CD4+ T cells sorted from blood. Noted subset: CD45RA-negative fraction. Source of these receptors: a man aged 30-40 years in good health.

The chain joins TRBV6-1 to TRBJ2-3, with TRBD2 matching 10 bases. The germline V gene encodes CDR1 MNHNS and CDR2 SASEGT. The CDR3 is 16 amino acids. V lost 3 bases to trimming and J lost 4 bases; unmatched junction nucleotides: 7. The CDR3 here is CASSEPLAGDPDTQYF. CDR3 nucleotide sequence: TGTGCCAGCAGTGAGCCTCTAGCGGGAGATCCAGATACGCAGTATTTT.

The chain uses TRBV28 and TRBJ1-2; D unclear. V lost 2 bases and J 4 bases, leaving 5 bases between the germline ends. CDR3 length equals 12 residues. Germline loops: CDR1 MDHEN, CDR2 SYDVKM. CDR3 nucleotides: TGTGCCAGCAGTTTAGTCAGCTATGGCTACACCTTC. Encoded protein: CASSLVSYGYTF.

The chain uses TRBV29-1 and TRBJ1-1, with TRBD1 matching 7 bases. The length of the CDR3 is 17 residues. V dropped 2 bases and J dropped 0; count of bases not matched to a gene: 12. In germline, CDR1 is SQVTM, CDR2 ANQGSEA. The CDR3 nucleotides are TGCAGCGTTGAAAGCCGGAGGGACAGTCCCATGAACACTGAAGCTTTCTTT. This gives the protein CSVESRRDSPMNTEAFF.

The chain is built from TRBV5-1 and TRBJ2-1; 8 bases agree with TRBD1. CDR1 is SGHRS, CDR2 YFSETQ, per germline. Losses at the gene ends were 7 bases for V and 9 bases for J; bases not matched to a gene: 12. The CDR3 extends over 14 amino acids. The CDR3 nucleotides read TGCGCCAGCGCCGGAATCGACAGGGGCGGTGAGCAGTTCTTC. Protein: CASAGIDRGGEQFF.

This clone was counted a few times. The chain is built from TRBV9 and TRBJ2-5; TRBD1 might be the D (6 bases). This CDR3 has 16 residues. The germline V gene has CDR1 SGDLS and CDR2 YYNGEE. Trimming stripped 0 bases from V and 4 bases from J, with 16 bases between. The CDR3 bases are TGTGCCAGCAGCGTAGGTGTAGGGGGTTCATTAGAGACCCAGTACTTC. Amino acid sequence: CASSVGVGGSLETQYF.

This clone was seen a single time. The rearrangement links TRBV2 to TRBJ2-6; unclear D gene. Germline V gene sequence: CDR1 SNHLY, CDR2 FYNNEI. Trimming took off 4 bases at V and 0 bases at J, with 4 bases between the two ends. The CDR3 sequence is 14 residues long. DNA for the CDR3: TGTGCCAGCAGTGGCTTCTCTGGGGCCAACGTCCTGACTTTC. This gives the protein CASSGFSGANVLTF.

The rearrangement links TRBV5-6 to TRBJ1-2; 11 positions match TRBD1. The CDR3 totals 17 residues. Unmatched junction bases numbered 8, after V lost 0 bases and J lost 4 bases. Germline-derived CDR1 and CDR2 are SGHDT and YYEEEE. CDR3 amino acids: CASSLADQDRGRYGYTF. In DNA form, the CDR3 reads TGTGCCAGCAGCTTGGCGGATCAGGACAGGGGGCGCTATGGCTACACCTTC.

The chain recombines TRBV29-1 with TRBJ2-3, with 12 positions matching TRBD2. Trimming took 1 base from V and 2 from J; bases not matched to a gene: 10. This CDR3 region has 18 residues. Germline V gene sequence: CDR1 SQVTM, CDR2 ANQGSEA. DNA of the CDR3: TGCAGCGTTGAAGGGGGGGCTAGCGGGAGGGCCCTCACAGATACGCAGTATTTT. Translating gives CSVEGGASGRALTDTQYF.

The chain joins TRBV10-3 to TRBJ2-1, with D maybe TRBD1 (6 bases). In germline, CDR1 is ENHRY, CDR2 SYGVKD. CDR3 length: 15 amino acids. V was trimmed by 4 bases and J by 5 bases, leaving 15 bases between them. The CDR3 coding sequence is TGTGCCATCAGTGCTAGGGGGTCAAGAGACAATGAGCAGTTCTTC. It codes for CAISARGSRDNEQFF.

The chain recombines TRBV28 with TRBJ2-7; 8 nucleotides line up with TRBD1. V gave up 4 bases and J gave up 5 bases; unmatched junction bases: 7. Germline V gene data show CDR1 as MDHEN and CDR2 as SYDVKM. CDR3 length: 14 residues. The CDR3 reads CASSYRTGPHEQYF. The CDR3 nucleotides are TGTGCCAGCAGTTACCGGACAGGGCCCCACGAGCAGTACTTC.

The V and J genes are TRBV18 and TRBJ2-1, with TRBD2 matching 7 bases. V lost 6 bases, J lost 10 bases, and 0 bases stayed unmatched. The germline V gene has CDR1 KGHSH and CDR2 LQKENI. This CDR3 comprises 10 residues. The CDR3 sequence is CASSREEQFF. The CDR3 coding sequence is TGTGCCAGCTCGCGGGAGGAGCAGTTCTTC.

This clone turned up a few times. The chain is built from TRBV2 and TRBJ1-3, with 7 bases lining up with TRBD1. The V and J ends lost 5 bases and 3 bases, in that order; junction bases with no gene match: 7. CDR3 length: 15 amino acids. Germline V gives CDR1 SNHLY, CDR2 FYNNEI. Here the CDR3 reads CASSSPDRRGNTIYF. CDR3 bases: TGTGCCAGCAGTTCCCCGGACAGGCGTGGAAACACCATATATTTT.

This clone has a single count. The chain combines TRBV7-8 with TRBJ2-7, with TRBD2 identical over 7 bases. Germline-derived CDR1 and CDR2 are SGHVS and FQNEAQ. This CDR3 is 16 amino acids long. J was trimmed by 6 bases and V by 0 bases; bases with no gene match: 11. The CDR3 region has the DNA TGTGCCAGCAGCTTAGCAACTAGCGCCCGATCCATCGAGCAGTACTTC. It translates to CASSLATSARSIEQYF.

The chain's CDR3 is CASSRSASGLDEQYF. CDR3 bases: TGTGCCAGCAGCCGGTCGGCCAGCGGGCTCGACGAGCAGTACTTC. This chain joins TRBV11-3 and TRBJ2-7, with D perhaps matching TRBD2 (6 bases). The CDR3 is made up of 15 amino acids. V was pared by 5 bases and J by 5 bases, with 19 bases between. The V gene's germline CDR1 is SGHNT and CDR2 YENEEA. The full variable domain, rest sourced from reference TRBV11-3 and TRBJ2-7, is EAGVVQSPRYKIIEKKQPVAFWCNPISGHNTLYWYLQNLGQGPELLIRYENEEAVDDSQLPKDRFSAERLKGVDSTLKIQPAELGDSAVYLCASSRSASGLDEQYFGPGTRLTVT.

The rearrangement uses TRBV11-2 and TRBJ2-2; 14 positions agree with TRBD2. CDR3 length: 18 residues. Losses at the gene ends were 2 bases for V and 4 bases for J; bases not matched to a gene: 6. Germline values: CDR1 SGHAT, CDR2 FQNNGV. The CDR3 bases are TGTGCCAGCAGCTTAAGGGGACTAGCGGGAGTGGCCACCGGGGAGCTGTTTTTT. Its protein product is CASSLRGLAGVATGELFF.